This T cell receptor beta chain emerged from a study of blood T cell repertoires in COVID-19. This CDR3 has 13 residues. Germline assignment: CDR1 MNHEY and CDR2 SVGAGI. J lost 3 bases, V lost 7 bases, and 6 bases had no gene match. Recruited during active infection, patients (from Seattle) were subsequently followed longitudinally. Measured with immunoSEQ multiplex PCR; TCRdb has only the in-frame clones, and not every one. The sample carries 150,000 to 250,000 clones, roughly 94% recorded once. The receptor was isolated from a man under 40 with COVID-19, enrolled during active disease. Sequencing used peripheral blood. The rearrangement uses TRBV6-5 and TRBJ2-7; 7 positions match TRBD1. The CDR3 region has the DNA TGTGCCAGCAATACCGACAGGGACTACGAGCAGTACTTC. Its protein is CASNTDRDYEQYF.